This is a list of T cell receptor beta chains from one sample in a study of technical replicates of blood from a handful of donors. TCRdb's copy holds only in-frame clones and misses some; the assay was immunoSEQ multiplex PCR. Seen here are 100,000 or so clones, 96% observed once, and the top ten hold 0.21%. The sample was T cells isolated from PBMCs. The receptor set was obtained from a human donor in good health. The CDR3 runs from the conserved cysteine through the conserved F or W. The order of the fields is clone size, J gene, D gene, V gene, CDR3 protein, CDR3 DNA. A D gene is named only where the DNA matches it firmly. The size of a clone is reported for some rows only, either as once, few or many, or as a class for expanded clones.

>.|TRBJ1-3|.|TRBV30
CAWSVMAGNTIYF
TGTGCCTGGAGTGTAATGGCCGGAAACACCATATATTTT
>.|TRBJ1-1|TRBD1|TRBV4-1
CASSPRRTGGTTEAFF
TGCGCCAGCAGCCCTCGAAGGACAGGTGGGACCACTGAAGCTTTCTTT
>few|TRBJ1-1|.|TRBV29-1
CSVDSLNTEAFF
TGCAGCGTTGATTCTTTGAACACTGAAGCTTTCTTT
>.|TRBJ2-2|TRBD1|TRBV4-1
CASSQRDRTNTGELFF
TGCGCCAGCAGCCAGCGGGACAGGACGAACACCGGGGAGCTGTTTTTT
>few|TRBJ2-1|.|TRBV4-1
CASSPHAGAPYNEQFF
TGCGCCAGCAGCCCCCACGCAGGGGCCCCCTACAATGAGCAGTTCTTC
>.|TRBJ2-7|TRBD2|TRBV9
CASSVGASGATYEQYF
TGTGCCAGCAGCGTAGGGGCTAGCGGGGCTACCTACGAGCAGTACTTC
>.|TRBJ1-4|TRBD1|TRBV19
CASSTGQGEKLFF
TGTGCCAGTAGTACCGGACAGGGGGAAAAACTGTTTTTT
>.|TRBJ2-5|.|TRBV25-1
CASSRLNQETQYF
TGTGCCAGTTCTCGGTTGAACCAAGAGACCCAGTACTTC
>.|TRBJ1-2|TRBD1|TRBV7-3
CASSSGGDYGYTF
TGTGCCAGCAGCTCAGGGGGTGACTATGGCTACACCTTC
>.|TRBJ2-3|.|TRBV19
CASSLRTDTQYF
TGTGCCAGTAGTCTTAGAACAGATACGCAGTATTTT
>.|TRBJ1-1|.|TRBV5-1
CASSISTNTEAFF
TGCGCCAGCAGCATCTCTACTAACACTGAAGCTTTCTTT
>.|TRBJ2-2|.|TRBV5-1
CASSWGELFTGELFF
TGCGCCAGCAGCTGGGGGGAACTTTTCACCGGGGAGCTGTTTTTT
>.|TRBJ2-7|.|TRBV14
CASSQGLLEQYF
TGTGCCAGCAGCCAAGGACTCCTCGAGCAGTACTTC
>.|TRBJ2-7|TRBD2|TRBV28
CASSLPWTSGRGGEQYF
TGTGCCAGCAGCCTGCCTTGGACTAGCGGGAGGGGAGGCGAGCAGTACTTC
>few|TRBJ2-3|TRBD2|TRBV5-1
CASSPLAGGSTDTQYF
TGCGCCAGCAGCCCTCTAGCGGGAGGGAGCACAGATACGCAGTATTTT
>.|TRBJ1-5|TRBD1|TRBV27
CASSWDSRNQPQHF
TGTGCCAGCAGCTGGGACAGCCGGAATCAGCCCCAGCATTTT
>.|TRBJ2-5|TRBD2|TRBV9
CASSVATSGQETQYF
TGTGCCAGCAGCGTAGCGACTAGCGGACAAGAGACCCAGTACTTC